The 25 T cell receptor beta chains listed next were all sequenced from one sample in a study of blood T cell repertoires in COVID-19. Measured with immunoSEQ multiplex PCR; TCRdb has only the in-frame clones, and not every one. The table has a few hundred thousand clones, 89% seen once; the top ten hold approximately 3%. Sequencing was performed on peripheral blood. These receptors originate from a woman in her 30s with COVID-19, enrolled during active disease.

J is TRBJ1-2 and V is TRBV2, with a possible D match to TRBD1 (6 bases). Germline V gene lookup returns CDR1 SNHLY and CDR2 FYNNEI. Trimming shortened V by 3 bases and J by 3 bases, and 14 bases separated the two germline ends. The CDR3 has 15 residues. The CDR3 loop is CASSDRGARDYGYTF. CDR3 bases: TGTGCCAGCAGTGATCGGGGGGCGCGGGACTATGGCTACACCTTC.

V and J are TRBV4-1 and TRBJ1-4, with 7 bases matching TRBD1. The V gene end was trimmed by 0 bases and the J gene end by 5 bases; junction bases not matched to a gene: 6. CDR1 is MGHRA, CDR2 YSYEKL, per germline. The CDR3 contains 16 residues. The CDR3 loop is CASSQEGRGGNEKLFF. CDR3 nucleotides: TGCGCCAGCAGCCAAGAGGGGCGAGGGGGCAATGAAAAACTGTTTTTT.

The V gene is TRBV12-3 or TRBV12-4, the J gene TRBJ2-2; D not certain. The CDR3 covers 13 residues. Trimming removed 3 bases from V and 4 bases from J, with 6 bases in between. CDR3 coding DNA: TGTGCCAGCAGTTTTGGCGGCACCGGGGAGCTGTTTTTT. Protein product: CASSFGGTGELFF.

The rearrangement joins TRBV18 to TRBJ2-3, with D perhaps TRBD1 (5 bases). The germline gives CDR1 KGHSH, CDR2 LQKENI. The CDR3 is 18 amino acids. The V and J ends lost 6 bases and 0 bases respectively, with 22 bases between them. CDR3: CASSGKLTGSSSTDTQYF. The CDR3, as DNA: TGTGCCAGCTCGGGGAAACTAACAGGCTCCTCGAGCACAGATACGCAGTATTTT.

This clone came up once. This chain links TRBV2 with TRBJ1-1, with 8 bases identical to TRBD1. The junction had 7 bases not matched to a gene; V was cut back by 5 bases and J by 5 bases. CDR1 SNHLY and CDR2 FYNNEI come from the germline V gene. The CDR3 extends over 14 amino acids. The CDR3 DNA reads TGTGCCAGCAGTTTCGGACAGGGAATTACTGAAGCTTTCTTT. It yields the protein CASSFGQGITEAFF.

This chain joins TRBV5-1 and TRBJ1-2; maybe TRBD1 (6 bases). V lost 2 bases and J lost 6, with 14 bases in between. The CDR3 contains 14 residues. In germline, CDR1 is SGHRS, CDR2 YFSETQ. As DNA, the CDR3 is TGCGCCAGCAGCTTTTCGGACAGCTTTGATGGCTACACCTTC. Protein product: CASSFSDSFDGYTF.

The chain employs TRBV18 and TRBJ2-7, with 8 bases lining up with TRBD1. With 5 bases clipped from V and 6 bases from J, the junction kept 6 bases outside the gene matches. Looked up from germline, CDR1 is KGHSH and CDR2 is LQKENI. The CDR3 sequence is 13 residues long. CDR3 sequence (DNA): TGTGCCAGCTCATCCGGACAGGGACTCGAGCAGTACTTC. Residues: CASSSGQGLEQYF.

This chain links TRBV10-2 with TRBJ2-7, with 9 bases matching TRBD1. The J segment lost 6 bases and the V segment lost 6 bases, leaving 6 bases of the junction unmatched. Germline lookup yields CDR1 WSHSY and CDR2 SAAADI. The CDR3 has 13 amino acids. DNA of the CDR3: TGCGCCAGCAGAAGGGGGACAGGGAGCGAGCAGTACGTC. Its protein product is CASRRGTGSEQYV.

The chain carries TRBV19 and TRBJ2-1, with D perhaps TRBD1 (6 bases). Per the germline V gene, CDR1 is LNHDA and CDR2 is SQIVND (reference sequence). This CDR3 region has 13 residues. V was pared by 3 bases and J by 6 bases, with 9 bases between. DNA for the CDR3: TGTGCCAGTAGTATTTGGGACACCAATGAGCAGTTCTTC. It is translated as CASSIWDTNEQFF.

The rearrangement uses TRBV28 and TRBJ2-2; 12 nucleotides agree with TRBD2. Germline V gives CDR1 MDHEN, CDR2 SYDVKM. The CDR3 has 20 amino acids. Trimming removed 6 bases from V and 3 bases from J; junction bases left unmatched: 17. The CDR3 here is CASRTPRVPSGGADTGELFF. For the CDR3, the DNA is TGTGCCAGCAGAACTCCTCGGGTGCCTAGCGGGGGGGCAGACACCGGGGAGCTGTTTTTT.

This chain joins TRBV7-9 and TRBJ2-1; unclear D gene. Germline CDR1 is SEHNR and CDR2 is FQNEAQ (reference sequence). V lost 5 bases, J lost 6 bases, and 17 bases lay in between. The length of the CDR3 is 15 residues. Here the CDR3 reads CASSPTLLVANEQFF. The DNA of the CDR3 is TGTGCCAGCAGCCCCACCCTCCTAGTAGCCAATGAGCAGTTCTTC. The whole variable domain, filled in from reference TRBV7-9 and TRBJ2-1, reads DTGVSQNPRHKITKRGQNVTFRCDPISEHNRLYWYRQTLGQGPEFLTYFQNEAQLEKSRLLSDRFSAERPKGSFSTLEIQRTEQGDSAMYLCASSPTLLVANEQFFGPGTRLTVL.

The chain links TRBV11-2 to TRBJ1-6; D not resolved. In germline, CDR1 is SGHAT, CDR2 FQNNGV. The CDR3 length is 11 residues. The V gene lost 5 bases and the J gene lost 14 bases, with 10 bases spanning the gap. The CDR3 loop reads CASSTRLTLHF. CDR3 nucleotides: TGTGCCAGCAGCACCAGGTTGACCCTCCACTTT.

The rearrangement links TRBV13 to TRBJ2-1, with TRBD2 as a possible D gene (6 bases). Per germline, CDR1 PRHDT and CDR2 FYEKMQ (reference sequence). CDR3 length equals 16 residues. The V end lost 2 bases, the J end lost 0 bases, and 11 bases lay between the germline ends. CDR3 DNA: TGTGCCAGCAGCTTACGAAGCGGGCCCTCCTACAATGAGCAGTTCTTC. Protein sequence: CASSLRSGPSYNEQFF.

The CDR3 loop is CATYEGAGGYTF. The CDR3 DNA reads as TGTGCCACTTATGAGGGGGCAGGAGGCTACACCTTC. The chain is built from TRBV28 and TRBJ1-2; TRBD1 matches 7 bases. The CDR3 spans 12 residues. The V segment lost 10 bases and the J segment 8 bases; nucleotides outside the gene matches: 10. Germline V gene data show CDR1 as MDHEN and CDR2 as SYDVKM.

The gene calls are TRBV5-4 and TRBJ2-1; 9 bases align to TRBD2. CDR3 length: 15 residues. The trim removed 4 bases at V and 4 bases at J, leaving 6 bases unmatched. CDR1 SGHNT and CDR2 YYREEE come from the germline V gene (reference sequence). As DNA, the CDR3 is TGTGCCAGCAGCACGGGACTAGCCGAGTACAATGAGCAGTTCTTC. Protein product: CASSTGLAEYNEQFF.

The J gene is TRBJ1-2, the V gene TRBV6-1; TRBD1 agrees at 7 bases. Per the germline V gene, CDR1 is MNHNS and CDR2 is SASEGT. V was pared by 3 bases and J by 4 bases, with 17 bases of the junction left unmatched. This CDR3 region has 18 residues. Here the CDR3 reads CASSEEGADRELAYGYTF. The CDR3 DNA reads TGTGCCAGCAGTGAGGAGGGAGCCGACAGGGAGTTGGCCTATGGCTACACCTTC.

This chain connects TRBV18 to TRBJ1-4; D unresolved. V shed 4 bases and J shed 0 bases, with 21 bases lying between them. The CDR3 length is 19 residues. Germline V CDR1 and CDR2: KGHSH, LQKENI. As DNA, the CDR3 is TGTGCCAGCTCACAACTGTACACCGGAGCAGTTGCAACTAATGAAAAACTGTTTTTT. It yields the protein CASSQLYTGAVATNEKLFF.

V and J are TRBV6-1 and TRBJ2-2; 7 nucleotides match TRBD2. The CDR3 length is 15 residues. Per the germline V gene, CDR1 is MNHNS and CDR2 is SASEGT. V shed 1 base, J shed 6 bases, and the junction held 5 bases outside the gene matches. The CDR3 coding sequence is TGTGCCAGCAGTGAAGGGCGGGAGTTACCCGGGGAGCTGTTTTTT. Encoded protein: CASSEGRELPGELFF.

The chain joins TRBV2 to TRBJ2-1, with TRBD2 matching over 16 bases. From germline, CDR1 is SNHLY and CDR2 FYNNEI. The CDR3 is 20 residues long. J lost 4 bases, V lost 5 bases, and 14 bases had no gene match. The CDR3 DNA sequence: TGTGCCAGCAGTCCCCTCCCGGGACTAGCGGGAGGGCCTATGTACAATGAGCAGTTCTTC. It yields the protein CASSPLPGLAGGPMYNEQFF.

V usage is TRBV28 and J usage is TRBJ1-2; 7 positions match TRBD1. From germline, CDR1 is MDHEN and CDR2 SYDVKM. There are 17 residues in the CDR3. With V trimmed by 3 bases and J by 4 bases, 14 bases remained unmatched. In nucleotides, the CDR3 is TGTGCCAGCAGTTTGCCCCTGGGACAGAGTGACTTCTATGGCTACACCTTC. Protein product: CASSLPLGQSDFYGYTF.

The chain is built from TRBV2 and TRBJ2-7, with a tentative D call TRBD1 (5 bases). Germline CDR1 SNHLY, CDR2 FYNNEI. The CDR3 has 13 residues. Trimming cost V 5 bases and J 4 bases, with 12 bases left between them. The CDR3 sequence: CASSQWGKYEQYV. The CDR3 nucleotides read TGTGCCAGCAGTCAGTGGGGCAAGTACGAGCAGTACGTC.

CDR3 region: CASSFAPRGSEVSTGELFF. DNA of the CDR3: TGTGCCAGCAGCTTCGCCCCGCGAGGGAGCGAGGTGAGCACCGGGGAGCTGTTTTTT. This chain links TRBV7-6 with TRBJ2-2; possibly TRBD2 for D (5 bases). CDR1 is SGHVS, CDR2 FNYEAQ, per germline. The V gene lost 3 bases and the J gene lost 4 bases, with 24 bases spanning the gap. The CDR3 is 19 amino acids.

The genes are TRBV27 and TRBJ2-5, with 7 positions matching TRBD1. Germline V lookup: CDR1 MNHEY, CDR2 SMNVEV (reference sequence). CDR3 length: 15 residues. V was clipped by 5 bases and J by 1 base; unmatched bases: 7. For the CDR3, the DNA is TGTGCCAGCAGTGCGACAGGGACGGTCCAAGAGACCCAGTACTTC. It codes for CASSATGTVQETQYF.

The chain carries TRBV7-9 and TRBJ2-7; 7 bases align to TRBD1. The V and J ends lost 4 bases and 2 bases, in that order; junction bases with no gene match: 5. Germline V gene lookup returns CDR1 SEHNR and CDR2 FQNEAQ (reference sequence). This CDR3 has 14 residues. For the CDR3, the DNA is TGTGCCAGCAGCTCCCGGGACAGCCCCTACGAGCAGTACGTC. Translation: CASSSRDSPYEQYV.

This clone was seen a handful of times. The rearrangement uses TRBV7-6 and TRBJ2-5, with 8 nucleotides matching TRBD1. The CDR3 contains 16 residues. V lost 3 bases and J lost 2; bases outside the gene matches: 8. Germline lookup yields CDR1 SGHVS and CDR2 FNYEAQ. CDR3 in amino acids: CASSFGQGEGQETQYF. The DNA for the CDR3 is TGTGCCAGCAGCTTTGGACAGGGTGAGGGTCAAGAGACCCAGTACTTC. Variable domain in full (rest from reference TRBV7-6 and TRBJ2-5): GAGVSQSPRYKVTKRGQDVALRCDPISGHVSLYWYRQALGQGPEFLTYFNYEAQQDKSGLPNDRFSAERPEGSISTLTIQRTEQRDSAMYRCASSFGQGEGQETQYFGPGTRLLVL.